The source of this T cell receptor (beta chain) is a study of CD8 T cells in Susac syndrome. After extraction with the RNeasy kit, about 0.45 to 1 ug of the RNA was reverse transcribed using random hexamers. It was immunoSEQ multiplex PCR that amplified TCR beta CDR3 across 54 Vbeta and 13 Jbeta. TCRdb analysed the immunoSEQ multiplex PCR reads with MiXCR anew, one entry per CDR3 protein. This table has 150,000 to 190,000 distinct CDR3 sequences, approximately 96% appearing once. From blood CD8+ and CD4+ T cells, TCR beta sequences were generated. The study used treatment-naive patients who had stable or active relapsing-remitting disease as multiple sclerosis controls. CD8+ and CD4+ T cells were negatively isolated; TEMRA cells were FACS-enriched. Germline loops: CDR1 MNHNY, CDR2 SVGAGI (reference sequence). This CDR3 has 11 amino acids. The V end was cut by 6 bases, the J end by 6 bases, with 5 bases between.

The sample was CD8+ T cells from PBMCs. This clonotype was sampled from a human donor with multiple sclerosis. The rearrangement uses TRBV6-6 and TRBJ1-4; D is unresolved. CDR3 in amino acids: CASSQDEKLFF. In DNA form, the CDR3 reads TGTGCCAGCAGCCAGGATGAAAAACTGTTTTTT.